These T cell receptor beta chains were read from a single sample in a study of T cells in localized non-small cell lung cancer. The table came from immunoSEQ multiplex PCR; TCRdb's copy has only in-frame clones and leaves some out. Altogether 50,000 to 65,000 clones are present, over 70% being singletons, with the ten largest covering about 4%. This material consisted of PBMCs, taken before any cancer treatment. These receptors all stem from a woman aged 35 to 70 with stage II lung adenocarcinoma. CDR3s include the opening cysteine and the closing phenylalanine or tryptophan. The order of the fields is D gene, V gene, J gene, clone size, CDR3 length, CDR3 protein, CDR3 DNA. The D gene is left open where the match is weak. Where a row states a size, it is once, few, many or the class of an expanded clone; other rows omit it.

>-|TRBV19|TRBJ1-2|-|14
CATYMAGGTYGYTF
TGTGCCACCTACATGGCGGGGGGGACCTATGGCTACACCTTC
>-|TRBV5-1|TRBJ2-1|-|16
CASSPLKTNSVNEQFF
TGCGCCAGCAGCCCTCTAAAGACTAACAGTGTGAATGAGCAGTTCTTC
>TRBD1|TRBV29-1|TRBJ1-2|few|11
CSAGDRDGYTF
TGCAGCGCCGGGGACAGGGATGGCTACACCTTC
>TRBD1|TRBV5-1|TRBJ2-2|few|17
CASSLEGQGGATGELFF
TGCGCCAGCAGCTTGGAGGGACAGGGGGGCGCGACCGGGGAGCTGTTTTTT
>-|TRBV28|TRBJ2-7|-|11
CASSSSYEQYF
TGTGCCAGCAGTTCGTCCTACGAGCAGTACTTC
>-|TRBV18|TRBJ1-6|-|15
CASSPLRVNNSPLHF
TGTGCCAGCTCACCGCTCAGGGTCAATAATTCACCCCTCCACTTT
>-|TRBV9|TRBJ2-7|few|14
CASSPPGIAYEQYF
TGTGCCAGCAGCCCACCCGGGATCGCCTACGAGCAGTACTTC
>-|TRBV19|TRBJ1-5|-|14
CASKDDYSNQTQHF
TGTGCCAGTAAGGACGATTATAGCAATCAGACCCAGCATTTT
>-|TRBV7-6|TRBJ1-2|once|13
CASKSRKTYGYTF
TGTGCCAGCAAATCTCGAAAGACCTATGGCTACACCTTC
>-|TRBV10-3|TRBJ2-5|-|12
CAIRGVEETQYF
TGTGCCATCAGAGGAGTAGAAGAGACCCAGTACTTC
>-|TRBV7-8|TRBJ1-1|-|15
CASSTHGLGNTEAFF
TGTGCCAGCAGCACCCATGGTCTGGGAAACACTGAAGCTTTCTTT
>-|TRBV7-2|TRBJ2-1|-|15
CASSLALDRYNEQFF
TGTGCCAGCAGCTTAGCCTTAGACAGGTACAATGAGCAGTTCTTC
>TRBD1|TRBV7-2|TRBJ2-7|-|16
CASSLEQGLGTYEQYF
TGTGCCAGCAGCTTAGAACAGGGGTTGGGAACCTACGAGCAGTACTTC
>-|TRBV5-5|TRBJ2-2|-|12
CASSPDSGELFF
TGTGCCAGCAGCCCCGACAGCGGGGAGCTGTTTTTT
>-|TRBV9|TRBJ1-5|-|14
CASSVGTGNQPQHF
TGTGCCAGCAGCGTAGGGACAGGCAATCAGCCCCAGCATTTT
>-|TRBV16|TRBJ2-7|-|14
CASSPLRTSYEQYF
TGTGCCAGCAGCCCCCTTAGGACCTCGTACGAGCAGTACTTC